The 20 T cell receptor beta chains given below trace back to one sample, sequenced in a study of blood T cell repertoires in COVID-19. Method: immunoSEQ multiplex PCR; TCRdb's copy keeps in-frame clones and lacks some. The sample yields fewer than 250,000 clones, approximately 85% seen once. Sequenced material: PBMCs or T cells enriched from blood (not recorded which). The receptors come from a woman aged 50 to 65 with acute COVID-19.

This chain links TRBV7-2 with TRBJ2-5, with 7 bases that match TRBD2. Looked up from germline, CDR1 is SGHTA and CDR2 is FQGNSA. The CDR3 contains 15 residues. V lost 4 bases and J lost 5; bases outside the gene matches: 10. The CDR3 nucleotides read TGTGCCAGCAGCTCGCTTGGCGGGAGTCGGGAGACCCAGTACTTC. This translates into CASSSLGGSRETQYF.

V and J are TRBV2 and TRBJ2-6; D is undetermined. Germline loops: CDR1 SNHLY, CDR2 FYNNEI. The CDR3 covers 18 residues. The ends were cut back, 4 bases at V and 1 base at J, with 17 bases in the middle. The CDR3 sequence is CASSGYGQAKSGANVLTF. CDR3 DNA sequence: TGTGCCAGCAGTGGTTATGGTCAGGCGAAATCTGGGGCCAACGTCCTGACTTTC.

J is TRBJ1-1 and V is TRBV7-8; the match to TRBD1 covers 7 bases. The J segment lost 8 bases and the V segment lost 6 bases, leaving 18 bases of the junction unmatched. CDR1 and CDR2 (germline): SGHVS, FQNEAQ. The CDR3 contains 16 residues. The chain's CDR3 is CASRLDRELHVREAFF. As DNA, the CDR3 is TGTGCCAGCAGGCTCGACAGGGAGCTACACGTGAGAGAAGCTTTCTTT.

Here the CDR3 reads CAIRTENQPQHF. The CDR3 region has the DNA TGTGCCATCAGGACAGAAAATCAGCCCCAGCATTTT. The chain combines TRBV10-3 with TRBJ1-5; a weak D match, TRBD1 (5 bases). V gave up 6 bases and J gave up 4 bases, with 7 bases separating them. Germline V CDR1 and CDR2: ENHRY, SYGVKD. This CDR3 is built from 12 residues.

The chain uses TRBV6-2 or TRBV6-3 and TRBJ2-3; D gene unclear. With 5 bases removed from V and 6 bases from J, the gap between germline ends came to 9 bases. Germline CDR1 is MNHEY and CDR2 is SVGEGT. The CDR3 has 12 residues. The CDR3 DNA is TGTGCCAGCAGTCCACTTCTGGATACGCAGTATTTT. This gives the protein CASSPLLDTQYF.

The chain employs TRBV5-1 and TRBJ2-5, with TRBD1 identical over 8 bases. The CDR3 consists of 16 residues. V was clipped by 0 bases and J by 2 bases; unmatched bases: 6. Germline CDR1 is SGHRS and CDR2 is YFSETQ. This CDR3 is CASSLARTGIQETQYF. The CDR3 DNA follows: TGCGCCAGCAGCTTGGCACGGACAGGGATTCAAGAGACCCAGTACTTC.

The rearrangement uses TRBV9 and TRBJ1-3; 7 bases agree with TRBD1. This CDR3 contains 16 residues. Germline lookup yields CDR1 SGDLS and CDR2 YYNGEE. V was clipped by 6 bases and J by 0 bases; unmatched bases: 9. The CDR3 here is CASTLGQSNSGNTIYF. CDR3 DNA: TGTGCCAGCACCTTGGGACAGTCAAACTCTGGAAACACCATATATTTT.

The chain recombines TRBV11-2 with TRBJ2-1; 8 bases align to TRBD2. Germline trimming cut 4 bases from V and 5 bases from J; bases unmatched to any gene: 4. Germline V gene sequence: CDR1 SGHAT, CDR2 FQNNGV. The CDR3 contains 14 residues. The CDR3 loop reads CASSSSGRNNEQFF. In DNA, the CDR3 is TGTGCCAGCAGCTCTAGCGGGCGGAACAATGAGCAGTTCTTC.

The V call is TRBV30, the J call TRBJ1-5; TRBD1 matches 9 bases. V shed 3 bases, J shed 6 bases, and the junction held 9 bases outside the gene matches. The CDR3 runs 15 residues. Looked up from germline, CDR1 is GTSNPN and CDR2 is SVGIG (reference sequence). The CDR3 DNA is TGTGCCTGGAGCCTGGACAGGGGACAGGGTCAGCCCCAGCATTTT. Its protein is CAWSLDRGQGQPQHF.

This clone has a single count. This chain links TRBV7-9 with TRBJ2-7; D perhaps matches TRBD1 (6 bases). This CDR3 contains 13 residues. In germline, CDR1 is SEHNR, CDR2 FQNEAQ (reference sequence). V gave up 8 bases and J gave up 3 bases, with 14 bases separating them. CDR3 loop: CASGKAGVYEQYF. CDR3 bases: TGTGCCAGCGGGAAGGCAGGGGTCTACGAGCAGTACTTC.

The chain employs TRBV18 and TRBJ2-1, with TRBD1 matching over 9 bases. The CDR3 is 18 amino acids. Germline V CDR1 and CDR2: KGHSH, LQKENI. The trim removed 4 bases at V and 0 bases at J, leaving 10 bases unmatched. DNA of the CDR3: TGTGCCAGCTCACTGATGGACAGGGGCAAGAGCTCCTACAATGAGCAGTTCTTC. Its protein product is CASSLMDRGKSSYNEQFF.

This sequence joins TRBV11-2 and TRBJ2-5; 10 bases line up with TRBD2. The CDR3 totals 16 residues. In germline, CDR1 is SGHAT, CDR2 FQNNGV. Trimming removed 1 base from V and 1 base from J; junction bases left unmatched: 3. The CDR3 spells CASSLVAGGIQETQYF. CDR3 nucleotides: TGTGCCAGCAGCTTAGTAGCGGGGGGTATCCAAGAGACCCAGTACTTC.

The gene calls are TRBV11-3 and TRBJ2-1; 10 nucleotides line up with TRBD2. Germline V lookup: CDR1 SGHNT, CDR2 YENEEA. The CDR3 has 13 amino acids. V shed 2 bases and J 12 bases; nucleotides not matched to a gene: 4. The DNA for the CDR3 is TGTGCCAGCAGCTTATCAAGCGGGAGGGGGCAGTTCTTC. Protein: CASSLSSGRGQFF.

The chain links TRBV6-1 to TRBJ1-5, with D perhaps matching TRBD1 (5 bases). Germline CDR1 MNHNS, CDR2 SASEGT. This CDR3 is built from 16 residues. Trimming took off 3 bases at V and 3 bases at J, with 15 bases between the two ends. The CDR3 DNA is TGTGCCAGCAGTGAGTTCCAGGGAATGGACAATCAGCCCCAGCATTTT. Translated, it gives CASSEFQGMDNQPQHF.

The gene calls are TRBV9 and TRBJ2-1; D is unresolved. The V end lost 3 bases, the J end lost 5 bases, and 12 bases lay between the germline ends. Looked up from germline, CDR1 is SGDLS and CDR2 is YYNGEE. CDR3 length equals 14 residues. CDR3 sequence (DNA): TGTGCCAGCAGCGGGTGGTCTATTGACAATGAGCAGTTCTTC. It is translated as CASSGWSIDNEQFF.

This clone was detected only once. The rearrangement joins TRBV3-1 (or the pseudogene TRBV3-2) to TRBJ2-6; D not certain. From germline, CDR1 is LGHDT and CDR2 YNNKEL (reference sequence). This CDR3 comprises 16 residues. V lost 3 bases to trimming and J lost 2 bases, with 11 bases between them. Written as DNA, the CDR3 is TGTGCCAGCAGCCAGGGCGTTGGTCCTGGGGCCAACGTCCTGACTTTC. Amino acids: CASSQGVGPGANVLTF.

This chain joins TRBV30 and TRBJ1-1, with 7 bases that match TRBD1. V was clipped by 2 bases and J by 5 bases; unmatched bases: 2. Germline CDR1 is GTSNPN and CDR2 is SVGIG (reference sequence). The CDR3 is 12 amino acids. CDR3 loop: CAWSPGQTEAFF. The CDR3 DNA follows: TGTGCCTGGAGTCCGGGACAGACTGAAGCTTTCTTT.

This clone was recorded once. CDR3 amino acids: CASSIAQALLQNYGYTF. The CDR3, as DNA: TGTGCCAGTAGTATAGCACAGGCCCTTCTCCAAAACTATGGCTACACCTTC. This chain uses TRBV19 with TRBJ1-2; TRBD1 is a possible D gene (5 bases). This CDR3 is built from 17 residues. Germline CDR1 and CDR2: LNHDA and SQIVND (reference sequence). V lost 1 base to trimming and J lost 2 bases, with 17 bases between them. Full variable domain (missing parts from reference TRBV19 and TRBJ1-2): DGGITQSPKYLFRKEGQNVTLSCEQNLNHDAMYWYRQDPGQGLRLIYYSQIVNDFQKGDIAEGYSVSREKKESFPLTVTSAQKNPTAFYLCASSIAQALLQNYGYTFGSGTRLTVV.

V and J are TRBV7-3 and TRBJ2-6; unclear D gene. This CDR3 region has 14 residues. In germline, CDR1 is SGHTA, CDR2 FQGTGA. The V gene lost 4 bases and the J gene lost 2 bases, with 6 bases spanning the gap. The chain's CDR3 is CASSSQAGANVLTF. The CDR3 DNA reads TGTGCCAGCAGCTCACAAGCTGGGGCCAACGTCCTGACTTTC.

The chain joins TRBV7-9 to TRBJ1-1; unclear D gene. This CDR3 is built from 16 residues. Between the trimmed V and J ends, which lost 0 bases and 4 bases, there was a span of 15 bases. Germline V CDR1 and CDR2: SEHNR, FQNEAQ (reference sequence). CDR3 DNA: TGTGCCAGCAGCTTAGCAGCGGCGGTAAGGCCCACTGAAGCTTTCTTT. Its translation is CASSLAAAVRPTEAFF.